One and the same sample provided the 3 T cell receptor beta chains below, sequenced in a study of blood T cell repertoires in COVID-19 (dated by TCRdb to about 2020). Libraries were made using the immunoSEQ multiplex PCR assay. TCRdb re-hosts the immuneACCESS table, in-frame sequences only. Its copies lack some clones; in the studies checked, an unresolved V gene accounts for under half of them, and the cause for the rest is not known. The sample table shows about 270,000 clones, and roughly 89% are seen once. The leading ten clones occupy roughly 1.8% of the sample. The sample consisted of PBMCs or T cells enriched from blood (not recorded which). The receptor set was obtained from a woman aged 55-69 years who had recovered from COVID-19.

CDR3 residues: CASRNSLRVAGYNEQFF. The CDR3, as DNA: TGTGCCAGCAGAAACTCTTTGCGGGTAGCGGGCTACAATGAGCAGTTCTTC. This chain links TRBV27 with TRBJ2-1; 7 bases line up with TRBD2. The CDR3 contains 17 residues. Germline V CDR1 and CDR2: MNHEY, SMNVEV (reference sequence). After removal of 6 bases from V and 3 bases from J, the junction contained 14 bases not matched to a gene.

This sequence joins TRBV18 and TRBJ2-5; maybe TRBD2 (6 bases). Germline CDR1 and CDR2: KGHSH and LQKENI. This CDR3 contains 15 residues. V was trimmed by 3 bases and J by 4 bases, leaving 15 bases between them. CDR3 sequence: CASSPSEGTPETQYF. The CDR3 nucleotides are TGTGCCAGCTCACCCTCGGAGGGAACCCCAGAGACCCAGTACTTC.

V is TRBV28 and J is TRBJ2-7, with 9 bases aligning to TRBD2. CDR1 and CDR2 from the germline V gene are MDHEN and SYDVKM. The CDR3 runs 14 residues. The V segment lost 6 bases and the J segment 5 bases; nucleotides outside the gene matches: 8. CDR3 bases: TGTGCCAGCAGCCCGGGCGGGAGGGCCGACGAGCAGTACTTC. It is translated as CASSPGGRADEQYF. Supplemented by reference TRBV28 and TRBJ2-7, the full variable domain reads DVKVTQSSRYLVKRTGEKVFLECVQDMDHENMFWYRQDPGLGLRLIYFSYDVKMKEKGDIPEGYSVSREKKERFSLILESASTNQTSMYLCASSPGGRADEQYFGPGTRLTVT.